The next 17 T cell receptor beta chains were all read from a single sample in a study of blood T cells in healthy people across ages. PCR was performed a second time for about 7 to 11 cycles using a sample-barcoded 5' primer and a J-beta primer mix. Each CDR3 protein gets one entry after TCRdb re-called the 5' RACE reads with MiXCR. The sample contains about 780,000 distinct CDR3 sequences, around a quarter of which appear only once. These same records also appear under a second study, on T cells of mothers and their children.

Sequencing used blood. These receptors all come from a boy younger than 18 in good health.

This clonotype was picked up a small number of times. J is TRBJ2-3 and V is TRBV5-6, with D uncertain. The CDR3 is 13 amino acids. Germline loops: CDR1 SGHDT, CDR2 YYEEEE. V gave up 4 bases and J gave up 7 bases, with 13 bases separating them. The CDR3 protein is CASSNTLTNTQYF. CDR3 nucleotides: TGTGCCAGCAGCAACACCCTCACGAATACGCAGTATTTT.

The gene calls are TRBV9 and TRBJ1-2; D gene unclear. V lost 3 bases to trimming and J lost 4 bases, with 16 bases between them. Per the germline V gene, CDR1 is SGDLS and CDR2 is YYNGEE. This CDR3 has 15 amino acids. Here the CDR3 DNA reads TGTGCCAGCAGCGGCGTGCGCGTGCCTGGCTATGGCTACACCTTC. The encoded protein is CASSGVRVPGYGYTF.

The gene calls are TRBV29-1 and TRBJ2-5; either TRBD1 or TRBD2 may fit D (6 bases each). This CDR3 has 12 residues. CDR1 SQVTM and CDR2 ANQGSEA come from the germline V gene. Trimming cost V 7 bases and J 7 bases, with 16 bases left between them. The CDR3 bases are TGCAGCGCCCGGGGGCCGATAGGGACCCAGTACTTC. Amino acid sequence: CSARGPIGTQYF. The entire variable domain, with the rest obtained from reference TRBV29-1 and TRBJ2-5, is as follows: SAVISQKPSRDICQRGTSLTIQCQVDSQVTMMFWYRQQPGQSLTLIATANQGSEATYESGFVIDKFPISRPNLTFSTLTVSNMSPEDSSIYLCSARGPIGTQYFGPGTRLLVL.

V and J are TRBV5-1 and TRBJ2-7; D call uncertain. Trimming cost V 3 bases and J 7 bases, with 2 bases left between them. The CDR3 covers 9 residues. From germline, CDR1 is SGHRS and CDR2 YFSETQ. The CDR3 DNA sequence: TGCGCCAGCAGCTCGGAGCAGTACTTC. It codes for CASSSEQYF.

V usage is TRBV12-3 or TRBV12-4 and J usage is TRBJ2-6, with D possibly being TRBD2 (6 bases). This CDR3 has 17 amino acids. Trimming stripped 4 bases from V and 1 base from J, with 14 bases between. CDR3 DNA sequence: TGTGCCAGCAGTTACCGGGAGACGTTATCTGGGGCCAACGTCCTGACTTTC. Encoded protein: CASSYRETLSGANVLTF.

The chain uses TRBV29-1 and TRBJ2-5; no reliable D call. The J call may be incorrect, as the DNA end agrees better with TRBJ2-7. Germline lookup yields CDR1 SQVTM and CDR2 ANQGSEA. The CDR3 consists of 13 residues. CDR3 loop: CSVGARSSYEQYF. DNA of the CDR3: TGCAGCGTTGGGGCCAGAAGCTCCTACGAGCAGTACTTC.

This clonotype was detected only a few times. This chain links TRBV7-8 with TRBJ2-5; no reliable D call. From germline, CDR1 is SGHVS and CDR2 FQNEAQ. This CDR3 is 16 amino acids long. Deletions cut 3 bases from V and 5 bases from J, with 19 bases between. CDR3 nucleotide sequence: TGTGCCAGCAGCTTGATTGTTATGGGGTTGCCGGAGACCCAGTACTTC. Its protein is CASSLIVMGLPETQYF.

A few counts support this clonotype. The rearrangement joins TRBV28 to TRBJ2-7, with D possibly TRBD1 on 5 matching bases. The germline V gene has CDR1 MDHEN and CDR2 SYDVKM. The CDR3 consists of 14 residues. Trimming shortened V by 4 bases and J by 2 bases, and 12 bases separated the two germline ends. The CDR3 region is CASSSPDNPYEQYF. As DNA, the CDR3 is TGTGCCAGCAGTTCCCCGGACAATCCCTACGAGCAGTACTTC.

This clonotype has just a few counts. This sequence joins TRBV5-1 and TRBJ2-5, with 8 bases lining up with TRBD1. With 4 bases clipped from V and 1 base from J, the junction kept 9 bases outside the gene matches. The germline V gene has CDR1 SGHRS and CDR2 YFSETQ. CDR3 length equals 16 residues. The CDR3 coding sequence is TGCGCCAGCAGCGCGAGGACAGGGTCCCCCCAAGAGACCCAGTACTTC. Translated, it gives CASSARTGSPQETQYF.

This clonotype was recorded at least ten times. DNA for the CDR3: TGTGCCAGCAGCCAGTACCAAGAGACCCAGTACTTC. It specifies CASSQYQETQYF. The chain is built from TRBV3-1 and TRBJ2-5; no definite D call. The germline gives CDR1 LGHDT, CDR2 YNNKEL (reference sequence). V lost 3 bases, J lost 0 bases, and 2 bases lay in between. The CDR3 sequence is 12 residues long.

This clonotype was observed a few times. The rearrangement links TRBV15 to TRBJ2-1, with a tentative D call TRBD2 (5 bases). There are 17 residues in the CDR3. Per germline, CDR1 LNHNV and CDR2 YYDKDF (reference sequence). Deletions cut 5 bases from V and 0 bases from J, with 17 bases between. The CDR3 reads CATSAPPGLSSYNEQFF. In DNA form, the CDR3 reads TGTGCCACCAGCGCCCCCCCAGGACTGAGCTCCTACAATGAGCAGTTCTTC.

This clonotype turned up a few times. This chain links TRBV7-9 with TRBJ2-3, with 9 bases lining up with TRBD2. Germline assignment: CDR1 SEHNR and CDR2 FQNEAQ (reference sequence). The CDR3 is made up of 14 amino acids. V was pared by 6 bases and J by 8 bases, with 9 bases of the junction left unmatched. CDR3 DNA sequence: TGTGCCAGCAGTCAGGCTAGCGGGATTCCTACGCAGTATTTT. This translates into CASSQASGIPTQYF.

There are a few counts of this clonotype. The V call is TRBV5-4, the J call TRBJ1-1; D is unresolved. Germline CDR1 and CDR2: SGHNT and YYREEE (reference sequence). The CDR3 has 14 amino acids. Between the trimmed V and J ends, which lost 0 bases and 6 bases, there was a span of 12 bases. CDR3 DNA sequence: TGTGCCAGCAGCTTGGGCGTCGGGGTCGCTGAAGCTTTCTTT. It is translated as CASSLGVGVAEAFF.

CDR3 sequence reads: CASSTKGSALNEQFF. CDR3 nucleotide sequence: TGTGCCAGTAGTACCAAGGGGAGCGCCCTCAATGAGCAGTTCTTC. The chain links TRBV19 to TRBJ2-1; D may be TRBD1 or TRBD2 (5 bases each). The CDR3 length is 15 residues. Germline-derived CDR1 and CDR2 are LNHDA and SQIVND (reference sequence). V lost 4 bases to trimming and J lost 6 bases, with 16 bases between them.

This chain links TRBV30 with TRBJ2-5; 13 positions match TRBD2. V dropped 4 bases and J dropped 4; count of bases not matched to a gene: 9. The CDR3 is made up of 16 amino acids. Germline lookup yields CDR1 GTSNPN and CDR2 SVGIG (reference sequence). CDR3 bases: TGTGCCTGGAAGAACCAAAGGACTAGCGGGGGAGAGACCCAGTACTTC. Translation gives CAWKNQRTSGGETQYF. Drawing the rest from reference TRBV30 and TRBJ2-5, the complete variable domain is SQTIHQWPATLVQPVGSPLSLECTVEGTSNPNLYWYRQAAGRGLQLLFYSVGIGQISSEVPQNLSASRPQDRQFILSSKKLLLSDSGFYLCAWKNQRTSGGETQYFGPGTRLLVL.

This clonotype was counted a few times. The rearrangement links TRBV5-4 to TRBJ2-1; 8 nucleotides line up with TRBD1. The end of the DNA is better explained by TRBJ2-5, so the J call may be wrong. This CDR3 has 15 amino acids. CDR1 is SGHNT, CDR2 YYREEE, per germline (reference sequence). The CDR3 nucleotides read TGTGCCAGCAGCTACAACAGGGGGAGCGAAGAGACCCAGTACTTC. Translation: CASSYNRGSEETQYF.

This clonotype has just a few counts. CDR3 nucleotide sequence: TGTGCCAGCAGCTGGGGCGGGGGCCCATACCCCTACACAGATACGCAGTATTTT. Amino acid sequence: CASSWGGGPYPYTDTQYF. The J gene is TRBJ2-3, the V gene TRBV12-3 or TRBV12-4, with D maybe TRBD2 (7 bases). V gave up 6 bases and J gave up 2 bases, with 24 bases separating them. CDR3 length: 18 residues.